This TCR beta chain was observed in a study of T-cell memory formation after mild COVID-19. Germline loops: CDR1 SQVTM, CDR2 ANQGSEA. Trimming removed 6 bases at V and 2 bases at J, with 10 bases between. The CDR3 is 12 residues long. Using constant-segment primers, 5'RACE produced TCR alpha and TCR beta cDNA libraries carrying sample barcodes and UMIs. TCRdb ran MiXCR on the 5' RACE reads and lists one entry per CDR3 protein. This table holds roughly 58,000 distinct CDR3 sequences, 9.5% found once. Sequencing was carried out using PBMCs or a T cell subset sorted from them (not recorded which). The rearrangement uses TRBV29-1 and TRBJ1-2; D gene unclear. The sequence derives from a man between 18 and 29 years old who had mild COVID-19 (a few samples of this study predate the infection). Cell type and time point are not known. Here the CDR3 reads CSVRTVNYGYTF. Here the CDR3 DNA reads TGCAGCGTGCGGACGGTCAACTATGGCTACACCTTC.